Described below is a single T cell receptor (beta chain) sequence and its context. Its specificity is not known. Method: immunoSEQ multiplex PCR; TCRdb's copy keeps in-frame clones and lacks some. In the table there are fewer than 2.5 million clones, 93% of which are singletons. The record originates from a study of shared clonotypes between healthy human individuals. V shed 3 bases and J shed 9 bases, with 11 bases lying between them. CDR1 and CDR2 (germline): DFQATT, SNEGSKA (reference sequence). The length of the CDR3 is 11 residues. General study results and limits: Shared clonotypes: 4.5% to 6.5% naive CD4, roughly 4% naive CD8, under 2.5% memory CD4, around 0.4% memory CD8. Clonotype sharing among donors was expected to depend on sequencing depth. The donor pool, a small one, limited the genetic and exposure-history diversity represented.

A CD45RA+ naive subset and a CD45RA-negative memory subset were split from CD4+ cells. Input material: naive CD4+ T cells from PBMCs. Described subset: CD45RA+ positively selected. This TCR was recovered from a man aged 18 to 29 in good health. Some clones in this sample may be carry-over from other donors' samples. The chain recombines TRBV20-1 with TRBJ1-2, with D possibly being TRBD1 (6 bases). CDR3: CSASLGGSYTF. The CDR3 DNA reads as TGCAGTGCTAGTTTAGGGGGGAGCTACACCTTC.